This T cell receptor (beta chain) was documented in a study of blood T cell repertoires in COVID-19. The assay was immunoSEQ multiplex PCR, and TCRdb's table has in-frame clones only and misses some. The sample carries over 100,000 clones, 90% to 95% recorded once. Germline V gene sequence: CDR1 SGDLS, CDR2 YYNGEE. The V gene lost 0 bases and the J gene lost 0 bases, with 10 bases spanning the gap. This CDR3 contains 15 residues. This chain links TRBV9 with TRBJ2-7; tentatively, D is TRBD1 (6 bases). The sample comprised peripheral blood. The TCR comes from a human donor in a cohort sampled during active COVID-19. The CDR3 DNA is TGTGCCAGCAGCGTAGCTACAGGGAGCTCCTACGAGCAGTACTTC. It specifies CASSVATGSSYEQYF. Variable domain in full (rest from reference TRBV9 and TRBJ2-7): DSGVTQTPKHLITATGQRVTLRCSPRSGDLSVYWYQQSLDQGLQFLIQYYNGEERAKGNILERFSAQQFPDLHSELNLSSLELGDSALYFCASSVATGSSYEQYFGPGTRLTVT.